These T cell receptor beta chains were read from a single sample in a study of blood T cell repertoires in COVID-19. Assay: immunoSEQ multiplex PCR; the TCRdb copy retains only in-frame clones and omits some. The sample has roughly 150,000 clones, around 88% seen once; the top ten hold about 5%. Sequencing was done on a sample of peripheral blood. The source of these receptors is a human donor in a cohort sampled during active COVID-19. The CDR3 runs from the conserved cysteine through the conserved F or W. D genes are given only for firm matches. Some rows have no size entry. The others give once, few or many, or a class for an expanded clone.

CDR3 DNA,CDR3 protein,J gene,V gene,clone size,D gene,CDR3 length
TGTGCCAGCAGCCAATCGCCCCCGGGACAGGGGAGCAATCAGCCCCAGCATTTT,CASSQSPPGQGSNQPQHF,TRBJ1-5,TRBV3-1/TRBV3-2,few,TRBD1,18
TGTGCCAGCTCTACTTACAGTGCAACTAATGAAAAACTGTTTTTT,CASSTYSATNEKLFF,TRBJ1-4,TRBV18,NA,NA,15
TGCGCCAGCAGCGCGACTAGCGGCCCTGAGGGTGAGCAGTTCTTC,CASSATSGPEGEQFF,TRBJ2-1,TRBV5-1,NA,TRBD2,15
TGTGCCACACTAGCGGGAGTTCGGAAAAACATTCAGTACTTC,CATLAGVRKNIQYF,TRBJ2-4,TRBV2,NA,TRBD2,14
TGTGCCAGCAGTAGAGGGGGCGAAGGAACTGAAGCTTTCTTT,CASSRGGEGTEAFF,TRBJ1-1,TRBV27,NA,TRBD1,14
TGTGCCAGTAGTCTCCTGTCAGGGGGCTTGAATGAGCAGTTCTTC,CASSLLSGGLNEQFF,TRBJ2-1,TRBV19,NA,TRBD1,15
TGTGCCAGCAGCTCGGGACTAGCTTGGAATGAGCAGTTCTTC,CASSSGLAWNEQFF,TRBJ2-1,TRBV7-2,NA,TRBD2,14
TGTGCCAGCAGTTCGGGTAGACTAGCGGGGGGGGGAGAGACCCAGTACTTC,CASSSGRLAGGGETQYF,TRBJ2-5,TRBV28,NA,TRBD2,17
TGTGCCAGCAGTGTGACTAGCGGGAAGCAGTACTTC,CASSVTSGKQYF,TRBJ2-7,TRBV4-2,NA,TRBD2,12
TGTGCCAGCAGGCCCTGGGACAGAAGCACAGATACGCAGTATTTT,CASRPWDRSTDTQYF,TRBJ2-3,TRBV6-4,NA,TRBD1,15
TGTGCCTGGAAGACTAGCGGGGCCGGCGGCGATACGCAGTATTTT,CAWKTSGAGGDTQYF,TRBJ2-3,TRBV30,NA,TRBD2,15
TGTGCCAGTACCACTAGCTTGGGGGGACCCCTCCACTTT,CASTTSLGGPLHF,TRBJ1-6,TRBV19,NA,NA,13
TGTGCCAGCACCACACGGACGGGGGGGCGAGGGGGAGGCTACACCTTC,CASTTRTGGRGGGYTF,TRBJ1-2,TRBV28,NA,NA,16